The 28 T cell receptor beta chains below come from one sample, sequenced in a study of metastatic and nonmetastatic thyroid tumors. MiXCR re-clonotyped the PCR reads for TCRdb. The repertoire holds about 93,000 clones, with about 9.1% as singletons. Thyroid surgery was performed in patients who had received no treatment beforehand. The sequencing input was blood. The source is a female donor with papillary thyroid cancer or a benign thyroid nodule (not recorded which). Some clones in this sample may be carry-over from other donors' samples.

This clone is deemed medium-sized. This rearrangement joins TRBV20-1 to TRBJ1-6; 9 positions agree with TRBD1. Germline V lookup: CDR1 DFQATT, CDR2 SNEGSKA (reference sequence). The CDR3 length is 15 residues. V shed 3 bases, J shed 7 bases, and the junction held 7 bases outside the gene matches. CDR3: CSASRETGGNSPLHF. CDR3 DNA: TGCAGTGCTAGTCGGGAGACAGGGGGAAATTCACCCCTCCACTTT.

This chain joins TRBV5-1 and TRBJ2-5, with 7 bases lining up with TRBD1. Germline CDR1 is SGHRS and CDR2 is YFSETQ. The CDR3 covers 14 residues. V was pared by 2 bases and J by 4 bases, with 5 bases of the junction left unmatched. The CDR3 spells CASSLPGGPETQYF. In DNA, the CDR3 is TGCGCCAGCAGCTTACCAGGGGGTCCAGAGACCCAGTACTTC.

V and J are TRBV12-3 or TRBV12-4 and TRBJ2-3; 12 bases line up with TRBD2. The V gene end was trimmed by 4 bases and the J gene end by 5 bases; junction bases not matched to a gene: 7. The CDR3 length is 16 residues. CDR3 nucleotides: TGTGCCAGCAGTTCTACTAGCGGGGGGACAGGAGATACGCAGTATTTT. Translated, it gives CASSSTSGGTGDTQYF.

This clone was observed many times. For the CDR3, the DNA is TGTGCCTGGAGTACTCTCGCAGGTCCGGATACGCAGTATTTT. This gives the protein CAWSTLAGPDTQYF. The V and J genes are TRBV30 and TRBJ2-3; no definite D call. Per the germline V gene, CDR1 is GTSNPN and CDR2 is SVGIG (reference sequence). V was trimmed by 2 bases and J by 6 bases, leaving 15 bases between them. The CDR3 covers 14 residues.

There are many counts of this clone. The chain combines TRBV7-2 with TRBJ2-7; no firm D call. Germline lookup yields CDR1 SGHTA and CDR2 FQGNSA. V was trimmed by 5 bases and J by 0 bases, leaving 14 bases between them. This CDR3 contains 15 residues. The CDR3 DNA reads TGTGCCAGCAGCCCACAACAAATTAGCTCCTACGAGCAGTACTTC. Translating gives CASSPQQISSYEQYF.

A few counts support this clone. The chain combines TRBV6-5 with TRBJ2-7; a weak D match, TRBD1 (5 bases). With 0 bases removed from V and 4 bases from J, the gap between germline ends came to 16 bases. CDR3 length: 16 residues. The V gene's germline CDR1 is MNHEY and CDR2 SVGAGI. CDR3 DNA: TGTGCCAGCAGTTACTCAGTTTCCAGGGTTAGATACGAGCAGTACTTC. It yields the protein CASSYSVSRVRYEQYF.

This clone was observed a few times. The rearrangement joins TRBV6-1 to TRBJ2-2; 7 bases are a match to TRBD2. The CDR3 is 16 residues long. Trimming took 2 bases from V and 0 from J; bases not matched to a gene: 3. CDR1 and CDR2 (germline): MNHNS, SASEGT. CDR3 nucleotides: TGTGCCAGCAGTGAACGTGGGGGGGCGAACACCGGGGAGCTGTTTTTT. This sequence encodes CASSERGGANTGELFF.

Ten or more counts support this clone. The chain combines TRBV27 with TRBJ1-1; D may be TRBD1 (6 bases). CDR3 size: 14 residues. Trimming took 7 bases from V and 2 from J, leaving 14 bases between them. Germline CDR1 is MNHEY and CDR2 is SMNVEV (reference sequence). CDR3 sequence: CASTKDRLNTEAFF. CDR3 nucleotide sequence: TGTGCCAGCACCAAGGACAGACTTAACACTGAAGCTTTCTTT.

In its sample, this clone was seen many times. The chain links TRBV6-1 to TRBJ2-7; weak D call: TRBD2 (6 bases). Trimming left V 4 bases short and J 6 bases short, with 19 bases between. The germline V gene has CDR1 MNHNS and CDR2 SASEGT. The CDR3 has 15 amino acids. DNA of the CDR3: TGTGCCAGCAGTGTAACTAGTGCCGGGGGAGGCGAGCAGTACTTC. Its translation is CASSVTSAGGGEQYF.

This clone was found many times. This may come from a read error, since a much larger clone is one base off. The rearrangement joins TRBV2 to TRBJ1-2; 8 bases are shared with TRBD1. The germline V gene has CDR1 SNHLY and CDR2 FYNNEI. This CDR3 spans 11 amino acids. CDR3 amino acids: CVSSQGVGYTF. In DNA form, the CDR3 reads TGTGTCAGTTCACAGGGGGTTGGCTACACCTTC.

This clone was counted at least ten times. J is TRBJ2-7 and V is TRBV25-1; 10 nucleotides match TRBD2. Germline V gives CDR1 MGHDK, CDR2 SYGVNS. The CDR3 is made up of 16 amino acids. J was trimmed by 3 bases and V by 3 bases; bases with no gene match: 8. The CDR3 here is CASSEDQRGGGYEQYF. The CDR3 DNA sequence: TGTGCCAGCAGTGAGGATCAGCGGGGGGGCGGCTACGAGCAGTACTTC.

This clone occurred many times. The rearrangement joins TRBV27 to TRBJ2-7; weak D call: TRBD2 (7 bases). CDR1 MNHEY and CDR2 SMNVEV come from the germline V gene (reference sequence). V was trimmed by 2 bases and J by 0 bases, leaving 11 bases between them. CDR3 length equals 15 residues. The CDR3 spells CASSLEGGVSYEQYF. The CDR3 DNA reads as TGTGCCAGCAGTTTAGAGGGGGGGGTCTCCTACGAGCAGTACTTC.

The table lists this clone with a few counts. V usage is TRBV29-1 and J usage is TRBJ1-4; no clear D gene. Germline assignment: CDR1 SQVTM and CDR2 ANQGSEA. This CDR3 is 14 amino acids long. The V end was cut by 3 bases, the J end by 1 base, with 9 bases between. The CDR3 DNA reads as TGCAGCGTTGAGGGTAGTGAAACTAATGAAAAACTGTTTTTT. Protein product: CSVEGSETNEKLFF.

This clone showed up many times. This chain's CDR3 is CASSQSYNTEAFF. DNA for the CDR3: TGTGCCAGCAGCCAATCTTATAACACTGAAGCTTTCTTT. The chain uses TRBV16 and TRBJ1-1, with D hard to call. The CDR3 runs to 13 residues. The V gene's germline CDR1 is KGHSY and CDR2 FQNENV. V was cut by 0 bases and J by 2 bases, with 4 bases left in between.

This clone was recorded at least ten times. The rearrangement links TRBV6-1 to TRBJ2-7; possibly TRBD1 or TRBD2 for D (5 bases each). The ends were cut back, 1 base at V and 2 bases at J, with 12 bases in the middle. The CDR3 length is 15 residues. The germline CDR1 and CDR2 sequences are MNHNS and SASEGT. This CDR3 is CASSEGGTDPYEQYF. The CDR3 DNA is TGTGCCAGCAGTGAAGGGGGGACGGACCCCTACGAGCAGTACTTC.

In this sample, this clone turned up many times. The chain joins TRBV4-2 to TRBJ2-3; TRBD2 matches 12 bases. Germline V CDR1 and CDR2: LGHNA, YNFKEQ. CDR3 length equals 17 residues. V lost 0 bases to trimming and J lost 4 bases; unmatched junction nucleotides: 5. The CDR3 region has the DNA TGTGCCAGCAGCCAAGATTGGGCTAGCGGGGGGGCAGATACGCAGTATTTT. Amino acids: CASSQDWASGGADTQYF.

Ten or more counts support this clone. This chain joins TRBV7-2 and TRBJ1-2; D remains unclear. V was trimmed by 6 bases and J by 3 bases, leaving 20 bases between them. The CDR3 consists of 16 residues. The germline V gene encodes CDR1 SGHTA and CDR2 FQGNSA. The CDR3 loop reads CASRSELIRSDYGYTF. CDR3 coding DNA: TGTGCCAGCAGATCAGAGCTCATCAGGTCTGACTATGGCTACACCTTC. Full variable domain (rest looked up from reference TRBV7-2 and TRBJ1-2): GAGVSQSPSNKVTEKGKDVELRCDPISGHTALYWYRQSLGQGLEFLIYFQGNSAPDKSGLPSDRFSAERTGGSVSTLTIQRTQQEDSAVYLCASRSELIRSDYGYTFGSGTRLTVV.

This clone was observed at least ten times. The chain couples TRBV12-3 or TRBV12-4 to TRBJ1-3; D is unclear. Trimming stripped 0 bases from V and 7 bases from J, with 19 bases between. This CDR3 is 17 amino acids long. In nucleotides, the CDR3 is TGTGCCAGCAGTTTAGCGGGAATATTGCGGTATGAGAACACCATATATTTT. It specifies CASSLAGILRYENTIYF.

This clone occurred many times. The V and J genes are TRBV30 and TRBJ2-1; 11 nucleotides match TRBD2. Germline lookup yields CDR1 GTSNPN and CDR2 SVGIG (reference sequence). This CDR3 comprises 15 residues. The V gene end was trimmed by 4 bases and the J gene end by 4 bases; junction bases not matched to a gene: 6. CDR3 DNA: TGTGCCTGGAATTTAGCGGGGGGGCCTTACAATGAGCAGTTCTTC. This sequence encodes CAWNLAGGPYNEQFF. Complete variable domain (other parts from reference TRBV30 and TRBJ2-1): SQTIHQWPATLVQPVGSPLSLECTVEGTSNPNLYWYRQAAGRGLQLLFYSVGIGQISSEVPQNLSASRPQDRQFILSSKKLLLSDSGFYLCAWNLAGGPYNEQFFGPGTRLTVL.

This clone was found many times. The sample contains more than one DNA sequence encoding this CDR3. The CDR3 nucleotides are TGCGCCAGCAGCCAAGACCGACTAGCGGGGGAGACCGGGGAGCTGTTTTTT. This gives the protein CASSQDRLAGETGELFF. The genes are TRBV4-1 and TRBJ2-2; TRBD2 agrees at 12 bases. This CDR3 is 17 amino acids long. V was pared by 0 bases and J by 5 bases, with 4 bases of the junction left unmatched. Germline lookup yields CDR1 MGHRA and CDR2 YSYEKL.

The sample holds many counts of this clone. The chain couples TRBV5-1 to TRBJ2-7; D might be TRBD2 (5 bases). The V gene lost 4 bases and the J gene lost 1 base, with 15 bases spanning the gap. Germline CDR1 is SGHRS and CDR2 is YFSETQ. This CDR3 region has 15 residues. DNA of the CDR3: TGCGCCAGCAGCCCCCCCCGGACGGGATCCTACGAGCAGTACTTC. Translating it yields CASSPPRTGSYEQYF.

At least ten counts were recorded for this clone. The chain has TRBV6-2 or TRBV6-3 and TRBJ2-3; no reliable D call. V was pared by 3 bases and J by 2 bases, with 12 bases between. Looked up from germline, CDR1 is MNHEY and CDR2 is SVGEGT. The CDR3 totals 15 residues. The CDR3 sequence is CASSYRRTNTDTQYF. The CDR3, as DNA: TGTGCCAGCAGTTATCGGCGCACTAACACAGATACGCAGTATTTT.

Turning to this clone: Relative to the germline gene, one junction end is altered; a read error may explain this. The chain is built from TRBV7-7 and TRBJ1-1; 10 bases line up with TRBD1. CDR1 and CDR2 from the germline V gene are SSHAT and FNYEAQ (reference sequence). The CDR3 length is 13 residues. This CDR3 is CASSRDRGTEAFF. DNA of the CDR3: TGTGCTAGCAGCCGGGACAGGGGCACTGAAGCTTTCTTT.

This clone was recorded at least ten times. This rearrangement joins TRBV6-1 to TRBJ2-3, with unresolved D. CDR1 and CDR2 from the germline V gene are MNHNS and SASEGT. V lost 6 bases and J lost 10, with 8 bases in between. This CDR3 has 10 amino acids. In nucleotides, the CDR3 is TGTGCCAGCAGAGGCGTGGCGCAGTATTTT. This codes for CASRGVAQYF.

The V call is TRBV5-4, the J call TRBJ1-6, with D possibly matching TRBD1 (5 bases). From germline, CDR1 is SGHNT and CDR2 YYREEE (reference sequence). The germline V and J ends were trimmed by 3 bases and 3 bases, with 10 bases remaining between them. This CDR3 is built from 15 residues. CDR3: CASSSGGFYNSPLHF. The CDR3, as DNA: TGTGCCAGCAGCTCCGGGGGGTTCTATAATTCACCCCTCCACTTT.

This clone appeared many times. The rearrangement links TRBV5-1 to TRBJ2-7; 8 bases line up with TRBD1. The CDR3 covers 14 residues. Germline V gene lookup returns CDR1 SGHRS and CDR2 YFSETQ. V lost 0 bases, J lost 4 bases, and 3 bases stayed unmatched. The DNA of the CDR3 is TGCGCCAGCAGCTTGGGACAGGGGATATACGAGCAGTACTTC. It codes for CASSLGQGIYEQYF.

In its sample, this clone was seen many times. The CDR3 DNA reads TGCAGCGCCGTAGCGGGGGGACCCTTCTACGAGCAGTACTTC. Encoded protein: CSAVAGGPFYEQYF. The rearrangement links TRBV29-1 to TRBJ2-7, with 10 bases aligning to TRBD2. This CDR3 is 14 amino acids long. Losses at the gene ends were 7 bases for V and 3 bases for J; bases not matched to a gene: 9. Per the germline V gene, CDR1 is SQVTM and CDR2 is ANQGSEA.

This clone was seen at least ten times. The V gene is TRBV4-1, the J gene TRBJ2-5; D tentatively reads TRBD1 or TRBD2 (5 bases each). The germline V gene encodes CDR1 MGHRA and CDR2 YSYEKL. V was shortened by 2 bases and J by 7 bases, with 20 bases between the two germline ends. The length of the CDR3 is 16 residues. The chain's CDR3 is CASSQPGRKTWGTQYF. The CDR3, as DNA: TGCGCCAGCAGCCAACCGGGACGGAAGACTTGGGGGACCCAGTACTTC.